Below, 17 T cell receptor beta chains from the same sample are listed, as sequenced in a study of OX40 agonist ivuxolimab in advanced cancers. Assay: immunoSEQ multiplex PCR; the TCRdb copy retains only in-frame clones and omits some. Here the sample spans around 60,000 clones, approximately 91% being singletons. The material sequenced was CD4+ or CD8+ T cells sorted from blood, taken in a trial of the OX40 agonist ivuxolimab. The receptor source for this set is an adult with an advanced solid tumor such as melanoma, head and neck, liver or kidney cancer.

The rearrangement links TRBV9 to TRBJ1-2; no firm D call. The ends were cut back, 4 bases at V and 8 bases at J, with 21 bases in the middle. CDR1 and CDR2 from the germline V gene are SGDLS and YYNGEE. The CDR3 is made up of 15 amino acids. CDR3 sequence (DNA): TGTGCCAGCAGCTCTCCCGGGCTTAGTGCGGGAGGCTACACCTTC. Amino acids: CASSSPGLSAGGYTF.

The J gene is TRBJ1-2, the V gene TRBV11-2; 7 positions agree with TRBD1. The CDR3 length is 14 residues. After removal of 1 base from V and 6 bases from J, the junction contained 5 bases not matched to a gene. Per germline, CDR1 SGHAT and CDR2 FQNNGV. The CDR3 DNA reads as TGTGCCAGCAGCTTAGTGCTACAGGGGAATGGCTACACCTTC. Translation gives CASSLVLQGNGYTF.

This clone appeared a single time. The rearrangement joins TRBV7-9 to TRBJ2-7; TRBD2 matches at 7 bases. Germline V CDR1 and CDR2: SEHNR, FQNEAQ (reference sequence). CDR3 length equals 12 residues. After removal of 2 bases from V and 9 bases from J, the junction contained 4 bases not matched to a gene. CDR3 amino acids: CASSLNGGRQYF. Here the CDR3 DNA reads TGTGCCAGCAGCTTAAACGGGGGGAGGCAGTACTTC.

The rearrangement uses TRBV28 and TRBJ1-1, with D unclear. Trimming shortened V by 4 bases and J by 3 bases, and 3 bases separated the two germline ends. Looked up from germline, CDR1 is MDHEN and CDR2 is SYDVKM. There are 11 residues in the CDR3. CDR3 nucleotides: TGTGCCAGCAGTTCCTACACTGAAGCTTTCTTT. Translation gives CASSSYTEAFF. Using reference TRBV28 and TRBJ1-1 for the parts outside the CDR3, the full variable domain is DVKVTQSSRYLVKRTGEKVFLECVQDMDHENMFWYRQDPGLGLRLIYFSYDVKMKEKGDIPEGYSVSREKKERFSLILESASTNQTSMYLCASSSYTEAFFGQGTRLTVV.

CDR3 sequence (DNA): TGTGCCAGCAGCTTAGTGGGGGCGTACATGAACACCGGGGAGCTGTTTTTT. Amino acids: CASSLVGAYMNTGELFF. This chain joins TRBV7-9 and TRBJ2-2, with D perhaps TRBD1 (6 bases). V was shortened by 1 base and J by 1 base, with 13 bases between the two germline ends. Germline CDR1 reads SEHNR; CDR2 reads FQNEAQ (reference sequence). The CDR3 covers 17 residues.

The V gene is TRBV5-1, the J gene TRBJ2-1; the match to TRBD2 covers 7 bases. With 0 bases clipped from V and 7 bases from J, the junction kept 10 bases outside the gene matches. The germline V gene has CDR1 SGHRS and CDR2 YFSETQ. CDR3 length: 16 residues. The DNA for the CDR3 is TGCGCCAGCAGCTTGGTCCTCCGCGGGAGTGGAAATGAGCAGTTCTTC. The encoded protein is CASSLVLRGSGNEQFF. Full variable domain (missing parts from reference TRBV5-1 and TRBJ2-1): KAGVTQTPRYLIKTRGQQVTLSCSPISGHRSVSWYQQTPGQGLQFLFEYFSETQRNKGNFPGRFSGRQFSNSRSEMNVSTLELGDSALYLCASSLVLRGSGNEQFFGPGTRLTVL.

As for this clone: The germline gene is not matched at one end of the junction; a read error may be the cause. This sequence joins TRBV7-7 and TRBJ2-1; 7 bases map to TRBD1. CDR3 length: 14 residues. CDR1 is SSHAT and CDR2 is FNYEAQ in the germline V gene (reference sequence). DNA of the CDR3: TGTGCTAGCAGCTCGAACAGGGGAGACAATGAGCAGTTCTTC. Protein: CASSSNRGDNEQFF.

This clone was picked up one time. The chain couples TRBV4-1 to TRBJ2-3, with 12 bases that match TRBD2. The CDR3 totals 16 residues. From germline, CDR1 is MGHRA and CDR2 YSYEKL. V was clipped by 1 base and J by 3 bases; unmatched bases: 2. CDR3 in amino acids: CASSQGTSGITDTQYF. CDR3 nucleotides: TGCGCCAGCAGCCAAGGGACTAGCGGGATAACAGATACGCAGTATTTT.

The chain couples TRBV2 to TRBJ1-2; D is possibly TRBD1 (5 bases). This CDR3 spans 13 amino acids. Germline V CDR1 and CDR2: SNHLY, FYNNEI. With 6 bases removed from V and 2 bases from J, the gap between germline ends came to 10 bases. The CDR3 region has the DNA TGTGCCAGCAGCAATGACAGAAACTATGGCTACACCTTC. As protein: CASSNDRNYGYTF.

The J gene is TRBJ2-1, the V gene TRBV7-2, with D perhaps TRBD1 or TRBD2 (5 bases each). Per the germline V gene, CDR1 is SGHTA and CDR2 is FQGNSA. V lost 1 base and J lost 8, with 12 bases in between. This CDR3 comprises 14 residues. In DNA form, the CDR3 reads TGTGCCAGCAGCTTAGAGTGGGGGATAGATGAGCAGTTCTTC. The encoded protein is CASSLEWGIDEQFF. The full variable domain, rest sourced from reference TRBV7-2 and TRBJ2-1, is GAGVSQSPSNKVTEKGKDVELRCDPISGHTALYWYRQSLGQGLEFLIYFQGNSAPDKSGLPSDRFSAERTGGSVSTLTIQRTQQEDSAVYLCASSLEWGIDEQFFGPGTRLTVL.

This rearrangement joins TRBV21-1 to TRBJ2-3. TRBV21-1 is deemed a pseudogene. The CDR3 is made up of 13 amino acids. CDR3 sequence reads: CASSNKGTDTQYF. CDR3 in DNA: TGTGCCAGCAGCAACAAGGGAACAGATACGCAGTATTTT.

Only a few counts were recorded for this clone. V and J are TRBV25-1 and TRBJ1-1; D ambiguous. Germline V lookup: CDR1 MGHDK, CDR2 SYGVNS. This CDR3 comprises 11 residues. The germline V and J ends were trimmed by 8 bases and 4 bases, with 8 bases remaining between them. Here the CDR3 DNA reads TGTGCCAGCTCCGAGTTCACTGAAGCTTTCTTT. It translates to CASSEFTEAFF.

This chain uses TRBV9 with TRBJ2-1, with a tentative D call TRBD2 (5 bases). Germline CDR1 SGDLS, CDR2 YYNGEE. This CDR3 spans 13 amino acids. V lost 1 base to trimming and J lost 10 bases, with 12 bases between them. Here the CDR3 DNA reads TGTGCCAGCAGCGTACGTGGACTGAGCGAGCAGTTCTTC. It yields the protein CASSVRGLSEQFF.

The chain uses TRBV19 and TRBJ1-1, with 7 bases that match TRBD1. V was pared by 6 bases and J by 1 base, with 8 bases of the junction left unmatched. Per germline, CDR1 LNHDA and CDR2 SQIVND (reference sequence). The CDR3 consists of 15 residues. CDR3 in DNA: TGTGCCAGTAGACTTCAAGGGACAGAGAACACTGAAGCTTTCTTT. It is translated as CASRLQGTENTEAFF.

This chain connects TRBV19 to TRBJ1-1, with D possibly TRBD1 on 5 matching bases. CDR3 length: 14 residues. V was pared by 7 bases and J by 7 bases, with 19 bases between. CDR1 is LNHDA and CDR2 is SQIVND in the germline V gene (reference sequence). This CDR3 is CASTLDRGSNEAFF. The CDR3 nucleotides read TGTGCCAGTACCTTGGATAGGGGTTCTAATGAAGCTTTCTTT.

This clone was detected once. The rearrangement links TRBV4-2 to TRBJ1-5, with no clear D. Looked up from germline, CDR1 is LGHNA and CDR2 is YNFKEQ. The CDR3 consists of 15 residues. V lost 0 bases, J lost 0 bases, and 6 bases lay in between. The CDR3 region has the DNA TGTGCCAGCAGCCAAGAAGGGTATAGCAATCAGCCCCAGCATTTT. Translating it yields CASSQEGYSNQPQHF.

The V gene is TRBV5-1, the J gene TRBJ2-1; 9 bases align to TRBD1. Per germline, CDR1 SGHRS and CDR2 YFSETQ. The CDR3 is 16 residues long. V was pared by 4 bases and J by 8 bases, with 13 bases of the junction left unmatched. The CDR3 sequence is CASSLRTGAIRDEQFF. The DNA of the CDR3 is TGCGCCAGCAGCCTCCGGACAGGGGCGATTCGGGATGAGCAGTTCTTC.